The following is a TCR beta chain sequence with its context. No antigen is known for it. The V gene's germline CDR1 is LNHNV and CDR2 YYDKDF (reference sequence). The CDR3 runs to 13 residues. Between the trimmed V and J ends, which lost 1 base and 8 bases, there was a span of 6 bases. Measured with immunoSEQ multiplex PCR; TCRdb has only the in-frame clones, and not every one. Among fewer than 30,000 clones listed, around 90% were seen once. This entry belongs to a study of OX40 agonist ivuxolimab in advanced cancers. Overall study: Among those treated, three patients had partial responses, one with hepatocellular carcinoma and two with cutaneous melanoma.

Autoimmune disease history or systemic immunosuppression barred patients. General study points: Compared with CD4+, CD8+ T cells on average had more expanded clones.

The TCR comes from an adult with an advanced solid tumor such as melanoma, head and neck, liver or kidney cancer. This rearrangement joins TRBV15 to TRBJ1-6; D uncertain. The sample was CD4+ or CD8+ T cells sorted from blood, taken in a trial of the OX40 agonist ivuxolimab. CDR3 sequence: CATSRVGDSPLHF. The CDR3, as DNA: TGTGCCACCAGCAGAGTTGGGGATTCACCCCTCCACTTT.